This passage covers 25 T cell receptor beta chains from one sample sequenced in a study of T cells in localized non-small cell lung cancer. The protocol was immunoSEQ multiplex PCR, while the TCRdb copy is restricted to in-frame clones and leaves out a portion. The top ten hold around 4.3% of the sample, which has 50,000 to 65,000 clones, 81% seen once. The specimen comprised PBMCs, sampled before any cancer treatment. The receptors here all came from a man aged 40-75 years with stage II lung adenocarcinoma.

The chain employs TRBV2 and TRBJ2-1; a weak D match, TRBD2 (5 bases). V was cut by 7 bases and J by 1 base, with 32 bases left in between. This CDR3 is built from 21 residues. Germline lookup yields CDR1 SNHLY and CDR2 FYNNEI. The CDR3 nucleotides read TGTGCCAGCAAGGATCGCGAAGTTCTAGCCTCCTCACCCCTTTCCTACAATGAGCAGTTCTTC. Translating it yields CASKDREVLASSPLSYNEQFF.

The V call is TRBV5-1, the J call TRBJ1-1; tentatively, D is TRBD1 (5 bases). V lost 2 bases, J lost 2 bases, and 13 bases lay in between. CDR3 length: 15 residues. Germline V gene data show CDR1 as SGHRS and CDR2 as YFSETQ. DNA of the CDR3: TGCGCCAGCAGCTTTAGGGGACGGGAAAACACTGAAGCTTTCTTT. It codes for CASSFRGRENTEAFF.

The chain is built from TRBV6-1 and TRBJ2-7, with 11 bases identical to TRBD1. The CDR3 runs 13 residues. Germline CDR1 reads MNHNS; CDR2 reads SASEGT. The V gene end was trimmed by 7 bases and the J gene end by 6 bases; junction bases not matched to a gene: 5. The CDR3 sequence: CASIYGTGGEQYF. The CDR3 DNA reads as TGTGCCAGCATCTACGGGACAGGGGGCGAGCAGTACTTC.

This clone has a single count. The rearrangement joins TRBV7-9 to TRBJ2-3; a possible D gene is TRBD1 (5 bases). The ends were cut back, 3 bases at V and 2 bases at J, with 12 bases in the middle. There are 15 residues in the CDR3. Per the germline V gene, CDR1 is SEHNR and CDR2 is FQNEAQ (reference sequence). This chain's CDR3 is CASSLVGVDTDTQYF. In DNA form, the CDR3 reads TGTGCCAGCAGCTTGGTAGGGGTTGACACAGATACGCAGTATTTT.

DNA for the CDR3: TGCGCCAGCAGCTTGGGACTAGCGGAACCCAATGAGCAGTTCTTC. It is translated as CASSLGLAEPNEQFF. This chain connects TRBV5-1 to TRBJ2-1; 9 nucleotides align to TRBD2. Germline V gene lookup returns CDR1 SGHRS and CDR2 YFSETQ. The CDR3 extends over 15 amino acids. The V and J ends lost 0 bases and 6 bases, in that order; junction bases with no gene match: 4.

The chain is built from TRBV30 and TRBJ2-7, with 9 bases that match TRBD1. J was trimmed by 5 bases and V by 3 bases; bases with no gene match: 8. CDR1 and CDR2 from the germline V gene are GTSNPN and SVGIG (reference sequence). This CDR3 region has 14 residues. The CDR3 DNA reads TGTGCCTGGAGCGGTGAAGGGACAGGGAACGAGCAGTACTTC. Translation: CAWSGEGTGNEQYF. The whole variable domain, remainder taken from reference TRBV30 and TRBJ2-7, is SQTIHQWPATLVQPVGSPLSLECTVEGTSNPNLYWYRQAAGRGLQLLFYSVGIGQISSEVPQNLSASRPQDRQFILSSKKLLLSDSGFYLCAWSGEGTGNEQYFGPGTRLTVT.

This clone has only one observation. CDR3 region: CATSREGDTAQHF. The DNA for the CDR3 is TGTGCCACCAGCAGAGAAGGGGATACGGCCCAGCATTTT. The V and J genes are TRBV15 and TRBJ1-5; a weak D match, TRBD1 (5 bases). The germline V gene has CDR1 LNHNV and CDR2 YYDKDF (reference sequence). Trimming pared 0 bases from V and 11 bases from J, leaving 11 bases between. This CDR3 comprises 13 residues.

V usage is TRBV9 and J usage is TRBJ1-1; no firm D call. Germline-derived CDR1 and CDR2 are SGDLS and YYNGEE. The germline V and J ends were trimmed by 0 bases and 1 base, with 16 bases remaining between them. There are 17 residues in the CDR3. Here the CDR3 DNA reads TGTGCCAGCAGCGTAGATGGCACCTCATCGAGGAACACTGAAGCTTTCTTT. Translating it yields CASSVDGTSSRNTEAFF.

The V call is TRBV25-1, the J call TRBJ1-1, with D hard to call. V was shortened by 7 bases and J by 0 bases, with 9 bases between the two germline ends. The CDR3 runs 13 residues. Germline V lookup: CDR1 MGHDK, CDR2 SYGVNS. Here the CDR3 DNA reads TGTGCCAGCACCGAGAGCTTGAACACTGAAGCTTTCTTT. Encoded protein: CASTESLNTEAFF.

This clone was observed a handful of times. The chain joins TRBV7-6 to TRBJ1-5; 9 positions match TRBD1. This CDR3 comprises 15 residues. CDR1 is SGHVS, CDR2 FNYEAQ, per germline. V gave up 5 bases and J gave up 6 bases; unmatched junction bases: 8. CDR3 loop: CASSHGDRAGQPQHF. The CDR3 DNA reads as TGTGCCAGCAGCCATGGGGACAGGGCGGGTCAGCCCCAGCATTTT.

This rearrangement joins TRBV6-5 to TRBJ1-4; perhaps TRBD1 as D (6 bases). The germline gives CDR1 MNHEY, CDR2 SVGAGI. The length of the CDR3 is 15 residues. V lost 6 bases and J 4 bases, leaving 15 bases between the germline ends. CDR3 region: CASRETGIYNEKLFF. CDR3 nucleotide sequence: TGTGCCAGCAGGGAAACAGGGATTTATAATGAAAAACTGTTTTTT.

As for this clone: The junction does not match germline at one end; this may be a read error. This CDR3 is also generated by other DNA sequences in the sample. This rearrangement joins TRBV5-1 to TRBJ2-3; D unresolved. CDR3 length: 15 residues. Per the germline V gene, CDR1 is SGHRS and CDR2 is YFSETQ. This CDR3 is CASSLAGYRTDTQYF. Here the CDR3 DNA reads TGCGCCAGCAGCTTGGCCGGTTATCGCACGGATACGCAGTATTTT.

V and J are TRBV10-3 and TRBJ1-1; a possible D gene is TRBD1 (5 bases). Deletions cut 3 bases from V and 1 base from J, with 9 bases between. CDR1 ENHRY and CDR2 SYGVKD come from the germline V gene. The CDR3 loop spans 14 amino acids. CDR3 in DNA: TGTGCCATCAGTGAAGGGGAGCGGAACACTGAAGCTTTCTTT. Its protein product is CAISEGERNTEAFF.

This clone showed up just once. DNA for the CDR3: TGTGCCAGCACCGCCTCAGGCGAGAACACTGAAGCTTTCTTT. Residues: CASTASGENTEAFF. The chain carries TRBV6-1 and TRBJ1-1; no definite D call. Germline loops: CDR1 MNHNS, CDR2 SASEGT. V was cut by 7 bases and J by 1 base, with 13 bases left in between. The CDR3 is 14 amino acids.

This clone was observed a few times. The chain links TRBV29-1 to TRBJ2-5; D might be TRBD1 or TRBD2, each matching 5 bases. Germline CDR1 is SQVTM and CDR2 is ANQGSEA. The germline V and J ends were trimmed by 3 bases and 9 bases, with 14 bases remaining between them. The CDR3 length is 12 residues. CDR3 sequence: CSVDRDGGSQYF. The CDR3 DNA reads as TGCAGCGTTGATAGGGACGGCGGGTCCCAGTACTTC.

This clone has only a few counts. The chain joins TRBV5-8 to TRBJ1-2; 8 bases are shared with TRBD1. With 4 bases clipped from V and 5 bases from J, the junction kept 4 bases outside the gene matches. This CDR3 has 13 amino acids. In germline, CDR1 is SGHTS, CDR2 YDEGEE. CDR3 sequence: CASSRDRRYGYTF. For the CDR3, the DNA is TGTGCCAGCAGCCGGGACAGGAGATATGGCTACACCTTC.

The rearrangement joins TRBV5-1 to TRBJ2-7; 15 nucleotides line up with TRBD2. This CDR3 has 17 residues. Germline loops: CDR1 SGHRS, CDR2 YFSETQ. V trimming: 4 bases; J trimming: 7 bases; junction bases outside the gene matches: 12. The CDR3 sequence: CASSKGLAGGFLSEQYF. The CDR3 DNA sequence: TGCGCCAGCAGCAAGGGACTAGCGGGAGGATTCCTGAGTGAGCAGTACTTC.

The J gene is TRBJ2-1, the V gene TRBV4-3, with TRBD2 matching over 9 bases. V was clipped by 0 bases and J by 4 bases; unmatched bases: 7. Germline CDR1 LGHNA, CDR2 YSLEER. This CDR3 has 17 residues. The CDR3 reads CASSQDVPGLAYNEQFF. The CDR3 nucleotides read TGCGCCAGCAGCCAAGACGTACCGGGACTAGCTTACAATGAGCAGTTCTTC.

This chain joins TRBV14 and TRBJ1-1; TRBD1 is a possible D gene (5 bases). V lost 1 base and J lost 11, with 11 bases in between. CDR3 length: 12 amino acids. Germline CDR1 reads SGHDN; CDR2 reads FVKESK. The CDR3 sequence: CASSQGGGGAFF. In nucleotides, the CDR3 is TGTGCCAGCAGCCAAGGCGGCGGGGGGGCTTTCTTT.

This clone appeared a few times. V and J are TRBV28 and TRBJ1-5; 7 bases are a match to TRBD1. The junction had 8 bases not matched to a gene; V was cut back by 8 bases and J by 4 bases. The CDR3 consists of 14 residues. Germline CDR1 and CDR2: MDHEN and SYDVKM. This chain's CDR3 is CASSRGIRNQPQHF. CDR3 sequence (DNA): TGTGCCAGCTCCAGGGGGATTCGAAATCAGCCCCAGCATTTT.

The rearrangement joins TRBV6-6 to TRBJ1-1; D is undetermined. Germline V CDR1 and CDR2: MNHNY, SVGAGI (reference sequence). This CDR3 is built from 14 residues. Trimming removed 0 bases from V and 2 bases from J, with 7 bases in between. The chain's CDR3 is CASSYSGSNTEAFF. The CDR3 bases are TGTGCCAGCAGTTACTCAGGGTCAAACACTGAAGCTTTCTTT.

This clone showed up just once. V is TRBV6-5 and J is TRBJ2-7, with D uncertain. The V end lost 5 bases, the J end lost 8 bases, and 19 bases lay between the germline ends. This CDR3 contains 14 residues. Germline CDR1 reads MNHEY; CDR2 reads SVGAGI. CDR3 coding DNA: TGTGCCAGCAGTGAGAAGGGCCCTCCAAGCCAGCAGTACTTC. It translates to CASSEKGPPSQQYF.

As regards this clone: The sample has other DNA sequences that encode this CDR3 too. This chain links TRBV7-2 with TRBJ1-1; a possible D gene is TRBD1 (5 bases). This CDR3 comprises 15 residues. V was trimmed by 0 bases and J by 1 base, leaving 9 bases between them. The germline CDR1 and CDR2 sequences are SGHTA and FQGNSA. The CDR3 DNA reads TGTGCCAGCAGCTTAGCGTCCGGGACGAACACTGAAGCTTTCTTT. Its protein product is CASSLASGTNTEAFF.

The V gene is TRBV7-9, the J gene TRBJ2-3, with TRBD1 matching 11 bases. CDR3 size: 16 residues. From germline, CDR1 is SEHNR and CDR2 FQNEAQ (reference sequence). J was trimmed by 2 bases and V by 3 bases; bases with no gene match: 4. The CDR3 region is CASSLGTGGPTDTQYF. The CDR3 region has the DNA TGTGCCAGCAGCTTGGGGACAGGGGGACCCACAGATACGCAGTATTTT.

This chain links TRBV5-1 with TRBJ2-5, with D unresolved. The CDR3 is 14 amino acids. Per the germline V gene, CDR1 is SGHRS and CDR2 is YFSETQ. The ends were cut back, 2 bases at V and 0 bases at J, with 8 bases in the middle. The chain's CDR3 is CASSLNFYQETQYF. CDR3 DNA sequence: TGCGCCAGCAGCTTAAATTTCTACCAAGAGACCCAGTACTTC.